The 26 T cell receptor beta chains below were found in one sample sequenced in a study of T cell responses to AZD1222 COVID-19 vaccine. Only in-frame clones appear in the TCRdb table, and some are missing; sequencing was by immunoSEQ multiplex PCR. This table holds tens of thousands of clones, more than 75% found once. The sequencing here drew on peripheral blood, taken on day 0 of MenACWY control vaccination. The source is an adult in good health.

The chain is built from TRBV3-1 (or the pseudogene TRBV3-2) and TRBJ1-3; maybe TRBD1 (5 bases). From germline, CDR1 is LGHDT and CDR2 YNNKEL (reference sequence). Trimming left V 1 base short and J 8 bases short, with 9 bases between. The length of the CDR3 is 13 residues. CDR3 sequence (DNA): TGTGCCAGCAGCCAAGGGGGGTGGGACACCATATATTTT. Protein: CASSQGGWDTIYF.

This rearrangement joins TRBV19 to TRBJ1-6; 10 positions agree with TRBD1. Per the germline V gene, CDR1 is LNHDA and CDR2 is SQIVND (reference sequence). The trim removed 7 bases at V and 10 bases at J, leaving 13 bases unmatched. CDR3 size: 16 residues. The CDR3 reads CASIPDRGTGDSPLHF. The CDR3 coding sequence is TGTGCCAGTATTCCTGATAGGGGGACAGGGGACTCACCCCTCCACTTT.

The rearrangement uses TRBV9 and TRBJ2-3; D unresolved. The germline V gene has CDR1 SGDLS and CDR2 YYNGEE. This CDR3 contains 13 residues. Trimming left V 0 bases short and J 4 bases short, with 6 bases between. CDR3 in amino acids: CASSVGTPDTQYF. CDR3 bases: TGTGCCAGCAGCGTAGGTACCCCAGATACGCAGTATTTT.

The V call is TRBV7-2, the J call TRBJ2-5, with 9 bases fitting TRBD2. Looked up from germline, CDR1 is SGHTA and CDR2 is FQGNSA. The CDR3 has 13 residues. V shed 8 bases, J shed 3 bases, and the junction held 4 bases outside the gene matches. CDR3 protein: CASAGTSKETQYF. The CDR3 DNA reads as TGTGCCAGCGCCGGGACTAGCAAAGAGACCCAGTACTTC.

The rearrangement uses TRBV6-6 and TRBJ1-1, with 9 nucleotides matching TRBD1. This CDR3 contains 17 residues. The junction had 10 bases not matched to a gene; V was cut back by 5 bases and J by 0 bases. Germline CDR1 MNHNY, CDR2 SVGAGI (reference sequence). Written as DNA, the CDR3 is TGTGCCAGCAGTCCTCCCTGGGACAGGGTCATGAACACTGAAGCTTTCTTT. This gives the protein CASSPPWDRVMNTEAFF.

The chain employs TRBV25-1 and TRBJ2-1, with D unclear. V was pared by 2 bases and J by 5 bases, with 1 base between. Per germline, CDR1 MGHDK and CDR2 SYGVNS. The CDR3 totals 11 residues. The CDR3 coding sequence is TGTGCCAGCAGTGAAAACAATGAGCAGTTCTTC. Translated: CASSENNEQFF.

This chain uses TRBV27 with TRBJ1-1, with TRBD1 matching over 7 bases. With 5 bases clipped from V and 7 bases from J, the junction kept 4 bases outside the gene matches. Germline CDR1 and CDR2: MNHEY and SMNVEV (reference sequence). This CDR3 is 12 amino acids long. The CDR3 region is CASSTYRGEAFF. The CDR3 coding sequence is TGTGCCAGCAGTACCTACAGGGGTGAAGCTTTCTTT.

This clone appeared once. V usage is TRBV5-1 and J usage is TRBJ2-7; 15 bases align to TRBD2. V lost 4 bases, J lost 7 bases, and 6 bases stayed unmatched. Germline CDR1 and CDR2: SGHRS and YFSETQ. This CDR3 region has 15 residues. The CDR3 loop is CASSRGLAGGGEQYF. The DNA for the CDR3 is TGCGCCAGCAGCCGGGGACTAGCGGGAGGAGGGGAGCAGTACTTC.

The CDR3 reads CASTLGAGGNTIYF. In nucleotides, the CDR3 is TGTGCCAGCACCCTGGGGGCAGGGGGAAACACCATATATTTT. The chain couples TRBV6-5 to TRBJ1-3; D is possibly TRBD1 (6 bases). The germline gives CDR1 MNHEY, CDR2 SVGAGI. Trimming pared 7 bases from V and 4 bases from J, leaving 14 bases between. The CDR3 has 14 amino acids.

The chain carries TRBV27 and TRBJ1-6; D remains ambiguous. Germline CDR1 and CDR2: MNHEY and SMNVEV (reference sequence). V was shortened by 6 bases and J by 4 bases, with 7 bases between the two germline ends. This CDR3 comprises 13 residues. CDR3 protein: CASRGLYNSPLHF. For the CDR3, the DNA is TGTGCCAGCAGGGGCCTATATAATTCACCCCTCCACTTT.

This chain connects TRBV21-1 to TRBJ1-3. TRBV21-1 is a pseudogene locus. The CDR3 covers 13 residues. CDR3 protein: CASSKVRRNTIYF. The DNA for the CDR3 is TGTGCCAGCAGCAAAGTCAGGCGGAACACCATATATTTT.

CDR3 protein: CASSQDPGAAYGYTF. DNA of the CDR3: TGCGCCAGCAGCCAGGATCCAGGGGCAGCATATGGCTACACCTTC. V is TRBV4-1 and J is TRBJ1-2; a possible D gene is TRBD1 (6 bases). The germline V and J ends were trimmed by 3 bases and 5 bases, with 16 bases remaining between them. Germline V lookup: CDR1 MGHRA, CDR2 YSYEKL. The CDR3 contains 15 residues.

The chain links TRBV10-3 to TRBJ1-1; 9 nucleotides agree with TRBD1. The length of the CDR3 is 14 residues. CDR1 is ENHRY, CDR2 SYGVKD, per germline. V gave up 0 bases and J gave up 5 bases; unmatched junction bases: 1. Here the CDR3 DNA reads TGTGCCATCAGTGAGTCAGGACAGGGGACTGAAGCTTTCTTT. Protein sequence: CAISESGQGTEAFF.

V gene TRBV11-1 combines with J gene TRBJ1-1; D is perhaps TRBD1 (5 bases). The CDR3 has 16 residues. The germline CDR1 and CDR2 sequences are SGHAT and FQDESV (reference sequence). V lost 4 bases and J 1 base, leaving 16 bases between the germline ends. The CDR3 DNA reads TGTGCCAGCAGCTCCGGGACTTTACCTTCGAACACTGAAGCTTTCTTT. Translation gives CASSSGTLPSNTEAFF. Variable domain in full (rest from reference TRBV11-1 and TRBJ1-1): EAEVAQSPRYKITEKSQAVAFWCDPISGHATLYWYRQILGQGPELLVQFQDESVVDDSQLPKDRFSAERLKGVDSTLKIQPAELGDSAMYLCASSSGTLPSNTEAFFGQGTRLTVV.

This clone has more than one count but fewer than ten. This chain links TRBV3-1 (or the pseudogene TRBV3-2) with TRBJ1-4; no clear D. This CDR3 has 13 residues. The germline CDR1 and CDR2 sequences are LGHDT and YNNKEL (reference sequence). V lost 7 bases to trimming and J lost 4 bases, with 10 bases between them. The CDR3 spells CASTRSFNEKLFF. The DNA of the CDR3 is TGTGCCAGCACCAGGTCATTTAATGAAAAACTGTTTTTT.

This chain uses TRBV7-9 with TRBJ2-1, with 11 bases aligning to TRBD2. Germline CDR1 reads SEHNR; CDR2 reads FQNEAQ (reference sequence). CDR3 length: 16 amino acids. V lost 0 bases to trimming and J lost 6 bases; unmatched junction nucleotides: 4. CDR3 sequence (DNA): TGTGCCAGCAGCTTAGCCCTAGCGGGAGGCGCCAATGAGCAGTTCTTC. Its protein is CASSLALAGGANEQFF.

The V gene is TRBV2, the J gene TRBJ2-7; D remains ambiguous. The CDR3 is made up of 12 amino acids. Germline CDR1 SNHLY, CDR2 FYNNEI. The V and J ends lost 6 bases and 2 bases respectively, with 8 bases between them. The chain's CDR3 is CASRDGTYEQYF. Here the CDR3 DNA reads TGTGCCAGCAGGGACGGAACCTACGAGCAGTACTTC. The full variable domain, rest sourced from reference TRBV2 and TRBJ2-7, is EPEVTQTPSHQVTQMGQEVILRCVPISNHLYFYWYRQILGQKVEFLVSFYNNEISEKSEIFDDQFSVERPDGSNFTLKIRSTKLEDSAMYFCASRDGTYEQYFGPGTRLTVT.

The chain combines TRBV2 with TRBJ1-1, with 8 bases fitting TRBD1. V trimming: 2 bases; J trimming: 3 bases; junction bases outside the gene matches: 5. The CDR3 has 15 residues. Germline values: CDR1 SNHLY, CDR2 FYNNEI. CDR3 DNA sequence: TGTGCCAGCAGTGAACAGGGGGCTGCGGACACTGAAGCTTTCTTT. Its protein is CASSEQGAADTEAFF.

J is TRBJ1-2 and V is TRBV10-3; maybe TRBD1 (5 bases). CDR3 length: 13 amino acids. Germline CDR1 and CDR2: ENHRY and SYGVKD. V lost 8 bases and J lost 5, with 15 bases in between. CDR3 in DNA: TGTGCCATCTCCTCAGGGCCTGAGTATGGCTACACCTTC. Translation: CAISSGPEYGYTF.

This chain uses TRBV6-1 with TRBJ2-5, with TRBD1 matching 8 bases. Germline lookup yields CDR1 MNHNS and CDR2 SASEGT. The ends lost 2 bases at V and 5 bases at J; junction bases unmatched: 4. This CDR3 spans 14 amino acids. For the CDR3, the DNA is TGTGCCAGCAGTGAATTACAGGGGGATGAGACCCAGTACTTC. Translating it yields CASSELQGDETQYF.

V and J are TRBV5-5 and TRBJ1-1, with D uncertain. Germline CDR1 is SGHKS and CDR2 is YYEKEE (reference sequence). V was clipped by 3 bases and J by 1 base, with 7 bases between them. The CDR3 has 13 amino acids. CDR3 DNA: TGTGCCAGCAGCTGGGAGGGGAACACTGAAGCTTTCTTT. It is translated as CASSWEGNTEAFF.

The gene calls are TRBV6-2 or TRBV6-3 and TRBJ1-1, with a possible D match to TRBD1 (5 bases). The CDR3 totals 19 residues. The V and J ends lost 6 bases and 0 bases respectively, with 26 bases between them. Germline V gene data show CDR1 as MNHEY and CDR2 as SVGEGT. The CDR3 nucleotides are TGTGCCAGCAGCAACTACTTTCCCCGGGACGGTGACTTGAACACTGAAGCTTTCTTT. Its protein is CASSNYFPRDGDLNTEAFF.

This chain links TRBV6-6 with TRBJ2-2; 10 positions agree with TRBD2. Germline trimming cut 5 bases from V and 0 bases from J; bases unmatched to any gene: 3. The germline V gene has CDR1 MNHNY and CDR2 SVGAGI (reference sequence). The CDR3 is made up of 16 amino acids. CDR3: CASSRAGGSNTGELFF. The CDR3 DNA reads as TGTGCCAGCAGTCGAGCGGGAGGGTCGAACACCGGGGAGCTGTTTTTT.

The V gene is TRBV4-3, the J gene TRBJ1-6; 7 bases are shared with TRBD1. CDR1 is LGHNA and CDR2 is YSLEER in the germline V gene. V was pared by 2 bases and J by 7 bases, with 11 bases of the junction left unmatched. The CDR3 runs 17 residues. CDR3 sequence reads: CASSQKPPGQYNSPLHF. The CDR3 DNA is TGCGCCAGCAGCCAAAAACCTCCGGGACAGTACAATTCACCCCTCCACTTT.

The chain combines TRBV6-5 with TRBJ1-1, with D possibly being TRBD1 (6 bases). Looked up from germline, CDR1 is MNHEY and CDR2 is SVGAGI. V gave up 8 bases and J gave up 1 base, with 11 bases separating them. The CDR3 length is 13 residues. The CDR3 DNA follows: TGTGCCAGCGGAAACAGGGCGAACACTGAAGCTTTCTTT. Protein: CASGNRANTEAFF.

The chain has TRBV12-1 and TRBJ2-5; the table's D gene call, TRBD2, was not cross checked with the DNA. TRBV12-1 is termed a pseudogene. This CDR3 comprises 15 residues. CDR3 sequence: CATTGLAGVAETQYF. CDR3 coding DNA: TGTGCCACCACGGGACTAGCGGGAGTTGCAGAGACCCAGTACTTC.